This is a list of T cell receptor beta chains from one sample in a study of cytomegalovirus exposure and HLA in healthy donors. Here immunoSEQ multiplex PCR was the method, and the copy in TCRdb shows in-frame clones only, minus some. The profile shows some 180,000 clones, about 77% of them singletons. Sequenced input: PBMCs. All receptors come from a female donor in good health and CMV-seronegative. The CDR3 runs from the conserved cysteine through the conserved F or W. Each record gives: clone size, V gene, D gene, J gene, CDR3 DNA, CDR3 protein. D genes are given only for firm matches. The size of a clone is reported for some rows only, either as once, few or many, or as a class for expanded clones.

>NA|TRBV9|TRBD1|TRBJ1-6
TGTGCCAGCAGCGTAGGACAGGGGCTCAATTCACCCCTCCACTTT
CASSVGQGLNSPLHF
>NA|TRBV27|NA|TRBJ2-1
TGTGCCAGCAGTGCGGACTGGAAGTACAATGAGCAGTTCTTC
CASSADWKYNEQFF
>NA|TRBV7-2|NA|TRBJ1-2
TGTGCCAGCAGCTCCAGGGCACCCTACACCTTC
CASSSRAPYTF
>NA|TRBV5-8|NA|TRBJ1-4
TGTGCCAGCAGCTTTGGGCCTAGGGACATTAATGAAAAACTGTTTTTT
CASSFGPRDINEKLFF
>few|TRBV18|TRBD1|TRBJ2-5
TGTGCCAGCTCACCACCGACAGGGGTCGAGACCCAGTACTTC
CASSPPTGVETQYF
>NA|TRBV18|TRBD1|TRBJ2-5
TGTGCCAGCTCACCACGGCAGGGGGTCGGAGTCCAAGAGACCCAGTACTTC
CASSPRQGVGVQETQYF
>NA|TRBV7-9|TRBD2|TRBJ2-2
TGTTCCAGCAGCTTAGCCTTACTAGCGGACGGGGAGCTGTTTTTT
CSSSLALLADGELFF
>NA|TRBV7-3|TRBD1|TRBJ2-2
TGTGCCAGCAGCTTAAACCCACAGGGGCCGAACACCGGGGAGCTGTTTTTT
CASSLNPQGPNTGELFF
>NA|TRBV19|TRBD2|TRBJ2-1
TGTGCCAGTAGTCTCTCGACTAGCGGGAGGGCCTACAATGAGCAGTTCTTC
CASSLSTSGRAYNEQFF
>NA|TRBV28|TRBD1|TRBJ2-1
TGTGCCAGCAGATCCGGGACAGGGAATTACAATGAGCAGTTCTTC
CASRSGTGNYNEQFF
>NA|TRBV19|TRBD1|TRBJ2-7
TGTGCCAGTAGTTCACAGGGGAAGGTTTTGTACGAGCAGTACTTC
CASSSQGKVLYEQYF
>few|TRBV11-2|TRBD2|TRBJ2-1
TGTGCCAGCAACGACGCGGGGGGGGCGTCCTACAATGAGCAGTTCTTC
CASNDAGGASYNEQFF
>NA|TRBV28|NA|TRBJ2-1
TGTGCCAGCAGTCCCATCCGGGACTGGAGAAACAATGAGCAGTTCTTC
CASSPIRDWRNNEQFF
>NA|TRBV7-6|TRBD1|TRBJ1-2
TGTGCCAGCAGCGAAGACGGGACAGTCTATGGCTACACCTTC
CASSEDGTVYGYTF
>NA|TRBV6-1|TRBD2|TRBJ2-7
TGTGCCAGCAGTGCCTGGACAGGTCAGAGACTAGCGGGGGGCTCCTACGAGCAGTACTTC
CASSAWTGQRLAGGSYEQYF
>few|TRBV7-3|NA|TRBJ1-1
TGTGCCAGCAGCTTCTCACTCGACACTGAAGCTTTCTTT
CASSFSLDTEAFF
>NA|TRBV5-1|NA|TRBJ2-1
TGCGCCAGCAGCACGGACAGAAGTAATGAGCAGTTCTTC
CASSTDRSNEQFF
>many|TRBV7-6|NA|TRBJ1-1
TGTGCCAGCAGCTTAGTACAGCACACTGAAGCTTTCTTT
CASSLVQHTEAFF
>NA|TRBV5-6|TRBD1|TRBJ1-2
TGTGCCAGCAGCTTCGTAGGACAGGGGTTTTATGGCTACACCTTC
CASSFVGQGFYGYTF
>NA|TRBV28|TRBD2|TRBJ2-5
TGTGCCAGCAGTCCCGTGACTAGCGGGATTGAGACCCAGTACTTC
CASSPVTSGIETQYF
>NA|TRBV7-6|NA|TRBJ1-4
TGTGCCAGCAGCCTAAATCAGAGGAGTAATGAAAAACTGTTTTTT
CASSLNQRSNEKLFF
>NA|TRBV15|NA|TRBJ2-7
TGTGCCACCAGCAGAGATCGGGGTACCTACGAGCAGTACTTC
CATSRDRGTYEQYF
>NA|TRBV7-8|NA|TRBJ1-3
TGTGCCAGCAGCCCCCTAGGCCTTTGGGGAAACACCATATATTTT
CASSPLGLWGNTIYF
>NA|TRBV21-1|NA|TRBJ2-1
TGTGCCAGCAGCAAAGGAGAAACTAGGACTAGCGTCTTC
CASSKGETRTSVF
>NA|TRBV5-4|NA|TRBJ2-1
TGTGCCAGCAGCACACAGGAGACCTTTAGTAATGAGCAGTTCTTC
CASSTQETFSNEQFF
>NA|TRBV7-2|TRBD1|TRBJ2-4
TGTGCCAGCAGCTTAACCCGGGACAGGGTAAACATTCAGTACTTC
CASSLTRDRVNIQYF
>NA|TRBV6-5|NA|TRBJ2-7
TGTGCCAGCAGCTCTCCGGCCTCACACAGGGACGAGCAGTACTTC
CASSSPASHRDEQYF
>NA|TRBV5-1|NA|TRBJ1-4
TGCGCCAGCAGCTCTCTCCAGGATAATGAAAAACTGTTTTTT
CASSSLQDNEKLFF
>NA|TRBV19|NA|TRBJ1-1
TGTGCCAGTAGTATAGATCGGGGGACTGAAGCTTTCTTT
CASSIDRGTEAFF